Presented here are 18 T cell receptor beta chains from one specimen sequenced in a study of T cell responses to AZD1222 COVID-19 vaccine. Assay used: immunoSEQ multiplex PCR; TCRdb lists only in-frame clones, some missing. The sample has roughly 120,000 clones, approximately 93% seen once; the top ten hold approximately 3%. The sample in question was peripheral blood, obtained on day 0 of AZD1222 vaccination. These TCRs come from an adult in good health.

The chain is built from TRBV12-5 and TRBJ1-2; a possible D gene is TRBD1 (6 bases). The CDR3 is 12 residues long. The V end lost 6 bases, the J end lost 2 bases, and 7 bases lay between the germline ends. Germline V gene lookup returns CDR1 LGHNT and CDR2 FRNRAP. CDR3 protein: CASGTGNYGYTF. The CDR3 DNA reads as TGTGCTAGTGGGACAGGAAACTATGGCTACACCTTC.

The chain links TRBV27 to TRBJ2-7; D is unresolved. The CDR3 length is 14 residues. The germline CDR1 and CDR2 sequences are MNHEY and SMNVEV (reference sequence). V lost 6 bases and J 2 bases, leaving 14 bases between the germline ends. The CDR3 protein is CASRGLTKTYEQYF. CDR3 in DNA: TGTGCCAGCAGAGGTCTTACGAAAACCTACGAGCAGTACTTC.

This clone occurred once. V usage is TRBV11-2 and J usage is TRBJ2-5, with D possibly matching TRBD1 (6 bases). Germline CDR1 and CDR2: SGHAT and FQNNGV. V was clipped by 7 bases and J by 2 bases, with 17 bases between them. The CDR3 is 15 residues long. The CDR3 nucleotides are TGTGCCAGCACCACGCTCGGGACACATCAAGAGACCCAGTACTTC. Residues: CASTTLGTHQETQYF. The full variable domain, rest sourced from reference TRBV11-2 and TRBJ2-5, is EAGVAQSPRYKIIEKRQSVAFWCNPISGHATLYWYQQILGQGPKLLIQFQNNGVVDDSQLPKDRFSAERLKGVDSTLKIQPAKLEDSAVYLCASTTLGTHQETQYFGPGTRLLVL.

This sequence joins TRBV15 and TRBJ1-5; D not certain. This CDR3 comprises 15 residues. Between the trimmed V and J ends, which lost 0 bases and 0 bases, there was a span of 6 bases. The germline V gene has CDR1 LNHNV and CDR2 YYDKDF (reference sequence). The CDR3 nucleotides read TGTGCCACCAGCAGAGATGCAGTTAGCAATCAGCCCCAGCATTTT. It yields the protein CATSRDAVSNQPQHF. Based on the CDR3 plus reference TRBV15 and TRBJ1-5, the full variable domain is DAMVIQNPRYQVTQFGKPVTLSCSQTLNHNVMYWYQQKSSQAPKLLFHYYDKDFNNEADTPDNFQSRRPNTSFCFLDIRSPGLGDTAMYLCATSRDAVSNQPQHFGDGTRLSIL.

J is TRBJ2-7 and V is TRBV27; 10 bases match TRBD2. Germline CDR1 is MNHEY and CDR2 is SMNVEV (reference sequence). The CDR3 extends over 14 amino acids. V trimming: 5 bases; J trimming: 5 bases; junction bases outside the gene matches: 6. The CDR3 region is CASSLAGVRNEQYF. CDR3 bases: TGTGCCAGCAGTCTAGCGGGAGTAAGGAACGAGCAGTACTTC.

The chain employs TRBV19 and TRBJ2-3; D is unresolved. The V and J ends lost 0 bases and 0 bases respectively, with 10 bases between them. This CDR3 is 16 amino acids long. Germline lookup yields CDR1 LNHDA and CDR2 SQIVND (reference sequence). The CDR3 bases are TGTGCCAGTAGTATAGAACGATTCGGTAGCACAGATACGCAGTATTTT. Amino acid sequence: CASSIERFGSTDTQYF.

A single count supports this clone. The V and J genes are TRBV28 and TRBJ2-7; D possibly corresponds to TRBD1 (6 bases). The CDR3 loop spans 13 amino acids. The V gene lost 10 bases and the J gene lost 4 bases, with 17 bases spanning the gap. Germline CDR1 is MDHEN and CDR2 is SYDVKM. The CDR3 DNA follows: TGTGCCAAGACCGGGACAAGTCGGTACGAGCAGTACTTC. Protein product: CAKTGTSRYEQYF.

This clone was counted a single time. The chain has TRBV19 and TRBJ2-1; 13 nucleotides agree with TRBD2. Germline CDR1 and CDR2: LNHDA and SQIVND (reference sequence). The CDR3 is made up of 17 amino acids. V dropped 6 bases and J dropped 1; count of bases not matched to a gene: 6. The CDR3 region is CASRERLAGGSYNEQFF. The CDR3 region has the DNA TGTGCCAGTAGGGAACGACTAGCGGGAGGATCCTACAATGAGCAGTTCTTC.

V and J are TRBV28 and TRBJ1-1, with D possibly being TRBD1 (6 bases). V lost 4 bases and J 1 base, leaving 13 bases between the germline ends. This CDR3 has 15 amino acids. Germline loops: CDR1 MDHEN, CDR2 SYDVKM. CDR3 in amino acids: CASSSAGDKNTEAFF. The CDR3 DNA sequence: TGTGCCAGCAGTTCGGCGGGGGACAAGAACACTGAAGCTTTCTTT.

The rearrangement joins TRBV29-1 to TRBJ1-1; D gene unclear. This CDR3 is built from 10 residues. Germline V gene sequence: CDR1 SQVTM, CDR2 ANQGSEA. Trimming shortened V by 5 bases and J by 2 bases, and 3 bases separated the two germline ends. CDR3 bases: TGCAGCGTTCTTAACACTGAAGCTTTCTTT. This sequence encodes CSVLNTEAFF.

The V and J genes are TRBV24-1 and TRBJ2-1, with 14 bases lining up with TRBD2. CDR3 length: 13 amino acids. Germline loops: CDR1 KGHDR, CDR2 SFDVKD. The junction had 1 base not matched to a gene; V was cut back by 9 bases and J by 7 bases. The CDR3 DNA reads TGTGCCACCGGGACTAGCGGGAGAAATGAGCAGTTCTTC. Its translation is CATGTSGRNEQFF.

The gene calls are TRBV19 and TRBJ2-7, with no clear D. The CDR3 is 15 residues long. Trimming shortened V by 1 base and J by 1 base, and 11 bases separated the two germline ends. The germline V gene has CDR1 LNHDA and CDR2 SQIVND (reference sequence). The CDR3 loop reads CASSIAGSLSYEQYF. CDR3 DNA: TGTGCCAGTAGTATAGCCGGATCCTTGTCCTACGAGCAGTACTTC. The full variable domain, its missing parts supplied by reference TRBV19 and TRBJ2-7, is DGGITQSPKYLFRKEGQNVTLSCEQNLNHDAMYWYRQDPGQGLRLIYYSQIVNDFQKGDIAEGYSVSREKKESFPLTVTSAQKNPTAFYLCASSIAGSLSYEQYFGPGTRLTVT.

The chain recombines TRBV9 with TRBJ1-5; tentatively, D is TRBD1 (6 bases). This CDR3 comprises 15 residues. Germline CDR1 SGDLS, CDR2 YYNGEE. Deletions cut 0 bases from V and 2 bases from J, with 9 bases between. The CDR3 coding sequence is TGTGCCAGCAGCGTAGGGGACATTGGCAATCAGCCCCAGCATTTT. Residues: CASSVGDIGNQPQHF.

By share, this clone counts as medium-sized (0.01 to 0.1%). The chain carries TRBV4-2 and TRBJ2-7; 7 nucleotides align to TRBD1. The CDR3 length is 17 residues. V lost 4 bases to trimming and J lost 0 bases; unmatched junction nucleotides: 12. The germline V gene has CDR1 LGHNA and CDR2 YNFKEQ. The CDR3 reads CASSPNRRGGFSYEQYF. The CDR3 DNA reads TGTGCCAGCAGCCCTAACCGGAGAGGGGGCTTCTCCTACGAGCAGTACTTC.

This chain connects TRBV4-2 to TRBJ2-7; the D gene is possibly TRBD2 (5 bases). Trimming removed 0 bases from V and 2 bases from J, with 14 bases in between. The CDR3 loop spans 16 amino acids. Germline-derived CDR1 and CDR2 are LGHNA and YNFKEQ. CDR3 amino acids: CASSQDLSSIPYEQYF. CDR3 sequence (DNA): TGTGCCAGCAGCCAAGATCTTTCTAGCATTCCCTACGAGCAGTACTTC.

The chain combines TRBV29-1 with TRBJ1-3, with no clear D. CDR3 length: 12 residues. Germline CDR1 SQVTM, CDR2 ANQGSEA. The germline V and J ends were trimmed by 7 bases and 0 bases, with 7 bases remaining between them. As DNA, the CDR3 is TGCAGCGGCGGTCACTCTGGAAACACCATATATTTT. The encoded protein is CSGGHSGNTIYF.

This sequence joins TRBV14 and TRBJ2-3; the D is unclear. The CDR3 totals 15 residues. The ends were cut back, 3 bases at V and 1 base at J, with 11 bases in the middle. Germline CDR1 SGHDN, CDR2 FVKESK. Here the CDR3 DNA reads TGTGCCAGCAGCCACCAGATCCCGGGCACAGATACGCAGTATTTT. Translation gives CASSHQIPGTDTQYF.

V gene TRBV19 combines with J gene TRBJ2-2; 11 bases fit TRBD2. Per germline, CDR1 LNHDA and CDR2 SQIVND (reference sequence). After removal of 3 bases from V and 0 bases from J, the junction contained 9 bases not matched to a gene. This CDR3 spans 19 amino acids. CDR3: CASSIGTSGHFANTGELFF. The CDR3 bases are TGTGCCAGTAGTATTGGGACTAGCGGCCACTTCGCGAACACCGGGGAGCTGTTTTTT.